Included here is one T cell receptor beta chain sequence, with context. There is no known antigen for this receptor. Within one base of it there is no much larger clone, and no base qualities were kept. The donors were healthy, HIV-negative adults who had no recently reported acute infections or vaccinations. Only Caucasian adults living in Nashville, Tennessee, USA were represented among the donors. For unsorted samples, 90 million or so PBMCs were counted, and genomic DNA was extracted using the QIAamp DNA Blood Mini kit. Blood was collected by leukapheresis, and PBMCs were isolated by Ficoll-Histopaque density gradient centrifugation and then cryopreserved in liquid nitrogen vapor phase. This specimen belongs to a study of shared clonotypes between healthy human individuals (dated by TCRdb to 2018 to 2020). Notes on the research overall: The cohort comprised a couple of women and a few men aged 18 to 49 years. The study deeply sequenced blood TCR repertoires of five healthy adults to estimate repertoire size and the extent of clonotype sharing between individuals. Different laboratories and diverse techniques were used to prepare libraries and sequence TCR repertoires, to increase sequencing depth and limit assay-specific biases. Per donor, leukapheresis produced somewhere between about 0.94 and 9 billion PBMCs. Summary of the overall study and its limitations: Sampling was restricted to blood, and TCR repertoires in tissues likely differ from the TCR repertoires found in blood. The small number of donors limited the genetic and exposure-history diversity represented. Pairwise subsampling indicated that sequencing depth was expected to affect the degree of clonotype sharing among donors.

Counted from cysteine to phenylalanine, this CDR3 has 13 amino acids. Kept here is only the CDR3 DNA, which spans 39 bases and is read in frame from base 1. Based on the germline V gene, the CDR1 and CDR2 sequences are LGHNA and YSLEER. Deletion took 0 bases off V and 8 bases off J, with a span of 8 bases between the germline ends. Using the deep immunoSEQ assay, TCR CDR3 regions were amplified from genomic DNA by multiplex PCR. Extracted genomic DNA from each cell subset was distributed evenly across all wells of several immunoSEQ 96-well plates, and each plate was treated as a replicate. Each replicate PCR for unsorted PBMC received about 0.3 ug genomic DNA, equal to approximately 30,000 T cell genomes. Unsorted PBMC genomic DNA was sequenced across ten immunoSEQ deep assay plates. The purified libraries were quantified using a Qubit 3.0 fluorometer, sized with a Bioanalyzer 2100, and then quantified again using the KAPA Library Quantification kit. Every immunoSEQ 96-well plate was sequenced on a dedicated single-read 150-cycle Illumina NextSeq 550 flow cell. In the paper's pipeline: Because the immunoSEQ output included only junctional sequences and no quality scores, the filtering could not be the same as the filtering used for full-length reads. Sequences were annotated with PyIR, a Python wrapper for IgBLAST v1.9, using IMGT germline references to assign V/J genes and CDR3. Any read was removed if the V/J assignment was weak (E-value above 1e-6), the CDR3 was missing, or the read contained stop codons, out-of-frame junctions, or ambiguous translated residues. V3J clonotypes were defined as sequences sharing the same inferred V gene, J gene, and CDR3 amino acid sequence. To compute the percentage overlap between repertoires, the number of shared unique clonotypes was divided by the size of the smaller repertoire. Richness of each repertoire was evaluated using RTK rarefaction, the Chao1 estimator, and Recon v2.1 estimates of unobserved clonotypes. Entries here come from immuneACCESS through TCRdb and include only in-frame sequences with V and J called. Some clones fail to appear in such tables; in the studies checked, an unresolved V gene covers under half of the shortfall, and the cause of the remainder is unknown. V, J and clone size are taken as reported in that table, and D and trimming were inferred from the DNA itself. Across this sample there are roughly 500,000 clones, with around four fifths seen only once. More than 10% of the sample is held by the ten biggest clonotypes.

What was sequenced was PBMCs. The rearranged segments are TRBV4-3 and TRBJ1-5; the D gene cannot be named for sure. The sequence derives from a woman in her thirties or forties in good health. Some clones in this sample may be carry-over from other donors' samples. The sequence in DNA is TGCGCCAGCAGCCAAGAGGGTAGAAAGCCCCAGCATTTT. Protein translation: CASSQEGRKPQHF.